A selection of T cell receptor beta chains follows, all from one sample in a study of OX40 agonist ivuxolimab in advanced cancers. The method was immunoSEQ multiplex PCR; TCRdb's version includes in-frame clones alone and lacks a portion of them. The data contain tens of thousands of clones, about 79% of them singletons. This material consisted of CD4+ or CD8+ T cells sorted from blood, taken in a trial of the OX40 agonist ivuxolimab. Receptor source: an adult with an advanced solid tumor such as melanoma, head and neck, liver or kidney cancer. CDR3s include the opening cysteine and the closing phenylalanine or tryptophan. Each record gives: D gene, J gene, clone size, V gene, CDR3 protein, CDR3 DNA. The D gene is left open where the match is weak. The size entry is marked missing in some rows and otherwise reads once, few, many or a size class.

d_gene: .
j_gene: TRBJ2-1
abundance: once
v_gene: TRBV29-1
CDR3aa: CSVTSSYNEQFF
CDR3nt: TGCAGCGTGACTAGCTCCTACAATGAGCAGTTCTTC

d_gene: TRBD1
j_gene: TRBJ2-5
abundance: few
v_gene: TRBV7-6
CDR3aa: CASSLGNRGLEETQYF
CDR3nt: TGTGCCAGCAGCTTAGGAAACAGGGGGCTAGAGGAGACCCAGTACTTC

d_gene: TRBD2
j_gene: TRBJ2-7
abundance: .
v_gene: TRBV27
CDR3aa: CASSSLRLWTSGSYEQYF
CDR3nt: TGTGCCAGCAGTTCCCTACGCCTTTGGACTAGCGGCTCCTACGAGCAGTACTTC

d_gene: .
j_gene: TRBJ2-6
abundance: .
v_gene: TRBV2
CDR3aa: CASSVRQARSGANVLTF
CDR3nt: TGTGCCAGCAGTGTACGGCAGGCGCGCTCTGGGGCCAACGTCCTGACTTTC

d_gene: .
j_gene: TRBJ1-1
abundance: few
v_gene: TRBV6-1
CDR3aa: CASSEGLQLTQAFF
CDR3nt: TGTGCCAGCAGTGAAGGACTTCAACTCACGCAAGCTTTCTTT

d_gene: TRBD1
j_gene: TRBJ2-7
abundance: .
v_gene: TRBV10-3
CDR3aa: CATSPGGPLYEQYF
CDR3nt: TGTGCCACTTCTCCAGGGGGCCCTCTCTACGAGCAGTACTTC

d_gene: .
j_gene: TRBJ1-4
abundance: .
v_gene: TRBV7-9
CDR3aa: CASSQGSNEKLFF
CDR3nt: TGTGCCAGCAGCCAAGGAAGTAATGAAAAACTGTTTTTT

d_gene: .
j_gene: TRBJ1-1
abundance: .
v_gene: TRBV7-3
CDR3aa: CASSLGGQKAFF
CDR3nt: TGTGCCAGCAGCTTAGGAGGGCAGAAAGCTTTCTTT

d_gene: .
j_gene: TRBJ1-4
abundance: .
v_gene: TRBV7-9
CDR3aa: CASSFARGEGNEKLFF
CDR3nt: TGTGCCAGCAGCTTTGCTAGGGGAGAAGGGAATGAAAAACTGTTTTTT

d_gene: .
j_gene: TRBJ2-7
abundance: .
v_gene: TRBV5-5
CDR3aa: CASSAYRIIPSYEQYF
CDR3nt: TGTGCCAGCAGCGCGTACAGGATTATCCCATCCTACGAGCAGTACTTC

d_gene: .
j_gene: TRBJ2-3
abundance: .
v_gene: TRBV4-2
CDR3aa: CASSQDGRGTDTQYF
CDR3nt: TGTGCCAGCAGCCAGGACGGAAGAGGGACAGATACGCAGTATTTT

d_gene: .
j_gene: TRBJ1-2
abundance: .
v_gene: TRBV5-1
CDR3aa: CASSLAPGVRGYTF
CDR3nt: TGCGCCAGCAGCTTGGCCCCAGGGGTGAGGGGCTACACCTTC

d_gene: .
j_gene: TRBJ2-7
abundance: .
v_gene: TRBV5-1
CDR3aa: CASSQTGYLYEQYF
CDR3nt: TGTGCCAGCAGCCAAACAGGGTACCTCTACGAGCAGTACTTC

d_gene: .
j_gene: TRBJ2-2
abundance: .
v_gene: TRBV4-2
CDR3aa: CASSLPGTGELFF
CDR3nt: TGTGCCAGCAGCTTGCCGGGCACCGGGGAGCTGTTTTTT

d_gene: TRBD2
j_gene: TRBJ2-3
abundance: .
v_gene: TRBV7-8
CDR3aa: CASSLVRTPGLAGGLQDTQYF
CDR3nt: TGTGCCAGCAGCTTAGTGAGAACGCCGGGACTAGCGGGAGGGTTGCAAGATACGCAGTATTTT

d_gene: TRBD1
j_gene: TRBJ2-7
abundance: .
v_gene: TRBV7-9
CDR3aa: CASSLATGTVSYEQYF
CDR3nt: TGTGCCAGCAGCTTGGCCACCGGGACAGTCTCCTACGAGCAGTACTTC